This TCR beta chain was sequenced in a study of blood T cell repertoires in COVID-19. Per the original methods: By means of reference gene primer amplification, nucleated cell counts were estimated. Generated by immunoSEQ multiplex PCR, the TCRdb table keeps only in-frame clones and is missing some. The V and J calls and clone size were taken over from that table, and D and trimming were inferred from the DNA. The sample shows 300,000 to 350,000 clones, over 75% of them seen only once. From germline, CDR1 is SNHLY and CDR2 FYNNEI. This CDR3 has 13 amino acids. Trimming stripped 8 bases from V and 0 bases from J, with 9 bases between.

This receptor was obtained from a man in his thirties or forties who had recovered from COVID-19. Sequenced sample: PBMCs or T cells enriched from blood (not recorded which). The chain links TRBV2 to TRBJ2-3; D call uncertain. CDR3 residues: CASLKDSTDTQYF. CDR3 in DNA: TGTGCCAGCCTAAAAGATAGCACAGATACGCAGTATTTT.